The 30 T cell receptor beta chains below come from one sample, sequenced in a study of blood T cell repertoires in COVID-19. Generated by immunoSEQ multiplex PCR, the TCRdb table keeps only in-frame clones and is missing some. The sample carries tens of thousands of clones, about nine tenths recorded once. Sequencing was performed on peripheral blood. The receptors come from a man aged 45 to 65 with active or convalescent COVID-19.

The chain links TRBV19 to TRBJ1-5; D gene ambiguous. The V gene lost 8 bases and the J gene lost 0 bases, with 14 bases spanning the gap. Germline loops: CDR1 LNHDA, CDR2 SQIVND (reference sequence). The CDR3 length is 15 residues. The CDR3 here is CASLKAGNSNQPQHF. DNA of the CDR3: TGTGCCAGTCTAAAGGCAGGTAATAGCAATCAGCCCCAGCATTTT.

V and J are TRBV7-9 and TRBJ2-3; unclear D gene. Trimming shortened V by 7 bases and J by 3 bases, and 14 bases separated the two germline ends. There are 14 residues in the CDR3. Per germline, CDR1 SEHNR and CDR2 FQNEAQ (reference sequence). CDR3 loop: CASTPPVPTDTQYF. Here the CDR3 DNA reads TGTGCCAGCACCCCCCCAGTCCCGACAGATACGCAGTATTTT.

This sequence joins TRBV6-5 and TRBJ1-5; D unclear. The V gene's germline CDR1 is MNHEY and CDR2 SVGAGI. This CDR3 is 14 amino acids long. The V end was cut by 7 bases, the J end by 2 bases, with 12 bases between. Here the CDR3 DNA reads TGTGCCAGCACCCCGAGTCTGGGCAATCAGCCCCAGCATTTT. Translated, it gives CASTPSLGNQPQHF.

The genes are TRBV15 and TRBJ2-1; 9 bases are a match to TRBD1. This CDR3 spans 15 amino acids. Looked up from germline, CDR1 is LNHNV and CDR2 is YYDKDF (reference sequence). V trimming: 7 bases; J trimming: 0 bases; junction bases outside the gene matches: 4. CDR3 in amino acids: CATNLDRGSYNEQFF. As DNA, the CDR3 is TGTGCCACCAACCTGGACAGGGGCTCCTACAATGAGCAGTTCTTC.

The chain carries TRBV3-1 (or the pseudogene TRBV3-2) and TRBJ2-5; 9 bases are shared with TRBD2. CDR1 is LGHDT and CDR2 is YNNKEL in the germline V gene (reference sequence). Trimming took 1 base from V and 6 from J; bases not matched to a gene: 15. The length of the CDR3 is 18 residues. The CDR3 DNA is TGTGCCAGCAGCCAAGGCCCCCAGGAGCGGGAGGCGGGGAAGACCCAGTACTTC. Amino acids: CASSQGPQEREAGKTQYF.

Comment on this clone: At one of its ends the junction is not consistent with the germline gene, which may arise from a read error. The chain employs TRBV7-7 and TRBJ2-5; 12 bases are a match to TRBD2. Germline CDR1 is SSHAT and CDR2 is FNYEAQ (reference sequence). The CDR3 contains 18 residues. The CDR3 protein is CASSLGPLAGGRRETQYF. The CDR3 DNA reads as TGTGCTAGCAGCTTAGGGCCTCTAGCGGGGGGGCGGCGGGAGACCCAGTACTTC.

The CDR3: CASSQSGRGPPNEQFF. The CDR3 region has the DNA TGTGCCAGCAGCCAATCGGGCAGGGGCCCCCCGAATGAGCAGTTCTTC. The chain is built from TRBV4-2 and TRBJ2-1, with a weak D call TRBD1 (6 bases). This CDR3 spans 16 amino acids. Trimming took 2 bases from V and 7 from J, leaving 18 bases between them. From germline, CDR1 is LGHNA and CDR2 YNFKEQ.

This sequence joins TRBV2 and TRBJ1-5, with 10 bases fitting TRBD1. Looked up from germline, CDR1 is SNHLY and CDR2 is FYNNEI. V shed 4 bases and J 6 bases; nucleotides not matched to a gene: 3. The CDR3 is 14 residues long. CDR3 bases: TGTGCCAGCAGTGGACAGGGGGCAAGTCAGCCCCAGCATTTT. Its protein is CASSGQGASQPQHF.

This chain joins TRBV15 and TRBJ2-5, with 11 nucleotides matching TRBD2. The length of the CDR3 is 19 residues. The V and J ends lost 0 bases and 1 base, in that order; junction bases with no gene match: 10. Per the germline V gene, CDR1 is LNHNV and CDR2 is YYDKDF (reference sequence). The CDR3 region is CATSRDGVAGGPIQETQYF. As DNA, the CDR3 is TGTGCCACCAGCAGAGACGGGGTAGCGGGGGGGCCAATCCAAGAGACCCAGTACTTC.

The CDR3 region has the DNA TGTGCCAGCAATTCGGGACAGAGCTATGGCTACACCTTC. This encodes CASNSGQSYGYTF. J is TRBJ1-2 and V is TRBV6-5; 7 nucleotides line up with TRBD1. CDR1 is MNHEY and CDR2 is SVGAGI in the germline V gene. This CDR3 contains 13 residues. V dropped 7 bases and J dropped 4; count of bases not matched to a gene: 6.

J is TRBJ2-1 and V is TRBV18, with TRBD1 matching 9 bases. V shed 3 bases and J 7 bases; nucleotides not matched to a gene: 7. This CDR3 has 15 amino acids. Germline V lookup: CDR1 KGHSH, CDR2 LQKENI. The CDR3 nucleotides read TGTGCCAGCTCACCTGGGACAGGGTCAACTAATGAGCAGTTCTTC. Translating gives CASSPGTGSTNEQFF.

A single count supports this clone. The chain joins TRBV28 to TRBJ1-5; no firm D call. CDR1 MDHEN and CDR2 SYDVKM come from the germline V gene. The CDR3 has 12 amino acids. V was pared by 4 bases and J by 6 bases, with 7 bases between. CDR3 in DNA: TGTGCCAGCAGTTCCGGGTCTCAGCCCCAGCATTTT. It specifies CASSSGSQPQHF.

The chain uses TRBV5-4 and TRBJ2-1, with TRBD1 matching 7 bases. The J segment lost 4 bases and the V segment lost 2 bases, leaving 3 bases of the junction unmatched. This CDR3 has 14 amino acids. CDR1 and CDR2 from the germline V gene are SGHNT and YYREEE (reference sequence). The CDR3 coding sequence is TGTGCCAGCAGCTTTTTACAGGGGTACAATGAGCAGTTCTTC. Its protein is CASSFLQGYNEQFF.

The chain couples TRBV27 to TRBJ2-5; 12 bases are shared with TRBD1. In germline, CDR1 is MNHEY, CDR2 SMNVEV (reference sequence). The CDR3 has 17 amino acids. V dropped 2 bases and J dropped 0; count of bases not matched to a gene: 4. CDR3 in amino acids: CASSLGTGGENQETQYF. The DNA of the CDR3 is TGTGCCAGCAGTTTAGGGACAGGGGGCGAGAACCAAGAGACCCAGTACTTC.

V and J are TRBV19 and TRBJ1-3; 9 bases match TRBD1. CDR3 length: 16 amino acids. V was clipped by 6 bases and J by 0 bases; unmatched bases: 6. Germline CDR1 LNHDA, CDR2 SQIVND (reference sequence). The chain's CDR3 is CASRRDRADSGNTIYF. CDR3 bases: TGTGCCAGTAGGAGGGACAGGGCAGACTCTGGAAACACCATATATTTT.

The chain recombines TRBV4-1 with TRBJ1-1; D call uncertain. The CDR3 is 15 amino acids. The V end lost 0 bases, the J end lost 5 bases, and 13 bases lay between the germline ends. The V gene's germline CDR1 is MGHRA and CDR2 YSYEKL. The CDR3 loop reads CASSQDLPGSTEAFF. Written as DNA, the CDR3 is TGCGCCAGCAGCCAAGATTTGCCGGGGTCGACTGAAGCTTTCTTT.

This rearrangement joins TRBV5-8 to TRBJ2-2, with 10 bases lining up with TRBD2. V lost 0 bases and J lost 4; bases outside the gene matches: 9. The CDR3 loop spans 18 amino acids. The germline V gene has CDR1 SGHTS and CDR2 YDEGEE. DNA for the CDR3: TGTGCCAGCAGCTTGGGAGCGGGAGGGCCTCGGAGCACCGGGGAGCTGTTTTTT. Protein: CASSLGAGGPRSTGELFF.

The genes are TRBV25-1 and TRBJ1-4; D gene ambiguous. Germline CDR1 is MGHDK and CDR2 is SYGVNS. V lost 1 base and J lost 14, with 14 bases in between. The CDR3 spans 13 residues. CDR3 residues: CASSEWNPTGLFF. The CDR3 DNA reads as TGTGCCAGCAGTGAATGGAATCCGACTGGTCTGTTTTTT.

V gene TRBV3-1 (or the pseudogene TRBV3-2) combines with J gene TRBJ2-3; 12 positions agree with TRBD2. The CDR3 extends over 17 amino acids. The germline gives CDR1 LGHDT, CDR2 YNNKEL (reference sequence). The V segment lost 4 bases and the J segment 1 base; nucleotides outside the gene matches: 6. The CDR3 region has the DNA TGTGCCAGCAGCCTTGGACTAGCGGGGACACGCACAGATACGCAGTATTTT. This encodes CASSLGLAGTRTDTQYF.

J is TRBJ2-2 and V is TRBV7-9; D may be TRBD2 (5 bases). V was shortened by 5 bases and J by 5 bases, with 15 bases between the two germline ends. Germline V gene lookup returns CDR1 SEHNR and CDR2 FQNEAQ (reference sequence). The CDR3 is 15 amino acids. For the CDR3, the DNA is TGTGCCAGCAGCGAAGGGAGTTTCGAGACCGGGGAGCTGTTTTTT. Protein: CASSEGSFETGELFF. Drawing the rest from reference TRBV7-9 and TRBJ2-2, the complete variable domain is DTGVSQNPRHKITKRGQNVTFRCDPISEHNRLYWYRQTLGQGPEFLTYFQNEAQLEKSRLLSDRFSAERPKGSFSTLEIQRTEQGDSAMYLCASSEGSFETGELFFGEGSRLTVL.

The chain links TRBV13 to TRBJ1-5; D is unresolved. Between the trimmed V and J ends, which lost 0 bases and 0 bases, there was a span of 9 bases. CDR1 PRHDT and CDR2 FYEKMQ come from the germline V gene (reference sequence). This CDR3 contains 16 residues. CDR3 sequence reads: CASSLGSAGSNQPQHF. CDR3 nucleotides: TGTGCCAGCAGCTTAGGGTCCGCCGGTAGCAATCAGCCCCAGCATTTT.

The rearrangement links TRBV15 to TRBJ2-3, with 10 bases aligning to TRBD2. Unmatched junction bases numbered 5, after V lost 0 bases and J lost 2 bases. Germline assignment: CDR1 LNHNV and CDR2 YYDKDF (reference sequence). This CDR3 is built from 17 residues. The CDR3 loop is CATSRDTLAGTTDTQYF. The CDR3 nucleotides read TGTGCCACCAGCAGAGATACACTAGCGGGGACCACAGATACGCAGTATTTT.

The chain has TRBV3-1 (or the pseudogene TRBV3-2) and TRBJ2-1; a weak D match, TRBD2 (6 bases). With 3 bases removed from V and 0 bases from J, the gap between germline ends came to 9 bases. Germline V gives CDR1 LGHDT, CDR2 YNNKEL (reference sequence). The CDR3 is 15 residues long. DNA of the CDR3: TGTGCCAGCAGCCAGGGACTGGGCTCCTACAATGAGCAGTTCTTC. Translating gives CASSQGLGSYNEQFF.

The V and J genes are TRBV5-6 and TRBJ1-1, with D perhaps matching TRBD1 (5 bases). Germline V gene data show CDR1 as SGHDT and CDR2 as YYEEEE. V shed 1 base and J shed 8 bases, with 6 bases lying between them. CDR3 size: 11 residues. CDR3 bases: TGTGCCAGCAGCTTGAGGGGAGAAGCTTTCTTT. Amino acids: CASSLRGEAFF.

This chain joins TRBV5-1 and TRBJ2-7; TRBD1 aligns across 10 bases. Trimming took 6 bases from V and 7 from J; bases not matched to a gene: 13. Per the germline V gene, CDR1 is SGHRS and CDR2 is YFSETQ. The CDR3 spans 15 residues. CDR3 in amino acids: CASTEDRGLPREQYF. CDR3 coding DNA: TGCGCCAGCACCGAAGACAGGGGGCTCCCCCGTGAGCAGTACTTC.

The chain uses TRBV28 and TRBJ1-6; no reliable D call. V was clipped by 6 bases and J by 5 bases, with 11 bases between them. The CDR3 runs 14 residues. Germline-derived CDR1 and CDR2 are MDHEN and SYDVKM. CDR3: CASRRGSDNSPLHF. CDR3 in DNA: TGTGCCAGCAGGAGAGGGTCGGATAATTCACCCCTCCACTTT.

The genes are TRBV27 and TRBJ1-2, with D tentatively TRBD1 (5 bases). The CDR3 runs to 13 residues. CDR1 MNHEY and CDR2 SMNVEV come from the germline V gene (reference sequence). The ends were cut back, 2 bases at V and 8 bases at J, with 12 bases in the middle. The CDR3 DNA follows: TGTGCCAGCAGTTTACGGGCAGGGCACGGCTACACCTTC. Its translation: CASSLRAGHGYTF.

J is TRBJ2-5 and V is TRBV6-5; 7 nucleotides line up with TRBD1. The trim removed 6 bases at V and 5 bases at J, leaving 6 bases unmatched. CDR1 is MNHEY, CDR2 SVGAGI, per germline. CDR3 length equals 13 residues. CDR3 region: CASSPGGLETQYF. CDR3 DNA sequence: TGTGCCAGCAGCCCAGGGGGTCTGGAGACCCAGTACTTC.

This chain links TRBV29-1 with TRBJ2-3; tentative D call: TRBD1 (6 bases). The CDR3 runs 12 residues. Germline CDR1 SQVTM, CDR2 ANQGSEA. V lost 4 bases and J 4 bases, leaving 9 bases between the germline ends. The CDR3 DNA reads TGCAGCGTTGTCAGGGGTTCAGATACGCAGTATTTT. Translation: CSVVRGSDTQYF.

V is TRBV19 and J is TRBJ1-5, with TRBD1 matching 8 bases. The ends lost 3 bases at V and 2 bases at J; junction bases unmatched: 12. The CDR3 extends over 18 amino acids. Germline CDR1 LNHDA, CDR2 SQIVND (reference sequence). The CDR3 region is CASSIGQGGGRGNQPQHF. The CDR3 DNA sequence: TGTGCCAGTAGTATTGGACAGGGAGGGGGACGGGGCAATCAGCCCCAGCATTTT.